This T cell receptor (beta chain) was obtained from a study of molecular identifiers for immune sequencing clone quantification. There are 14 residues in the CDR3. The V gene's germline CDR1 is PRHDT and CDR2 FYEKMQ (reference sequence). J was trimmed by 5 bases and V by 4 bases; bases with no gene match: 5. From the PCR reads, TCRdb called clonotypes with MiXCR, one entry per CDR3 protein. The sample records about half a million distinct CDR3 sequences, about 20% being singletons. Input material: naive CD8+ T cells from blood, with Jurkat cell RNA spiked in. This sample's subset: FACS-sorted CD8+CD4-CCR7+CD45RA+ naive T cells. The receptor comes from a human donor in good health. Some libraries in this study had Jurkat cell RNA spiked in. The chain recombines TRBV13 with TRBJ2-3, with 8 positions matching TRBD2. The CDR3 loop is CASSSGLARDTQYF. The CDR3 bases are TGTGCCAGCAGCTCTGGACTAGCTAGAGATACGCAGTATTTT.